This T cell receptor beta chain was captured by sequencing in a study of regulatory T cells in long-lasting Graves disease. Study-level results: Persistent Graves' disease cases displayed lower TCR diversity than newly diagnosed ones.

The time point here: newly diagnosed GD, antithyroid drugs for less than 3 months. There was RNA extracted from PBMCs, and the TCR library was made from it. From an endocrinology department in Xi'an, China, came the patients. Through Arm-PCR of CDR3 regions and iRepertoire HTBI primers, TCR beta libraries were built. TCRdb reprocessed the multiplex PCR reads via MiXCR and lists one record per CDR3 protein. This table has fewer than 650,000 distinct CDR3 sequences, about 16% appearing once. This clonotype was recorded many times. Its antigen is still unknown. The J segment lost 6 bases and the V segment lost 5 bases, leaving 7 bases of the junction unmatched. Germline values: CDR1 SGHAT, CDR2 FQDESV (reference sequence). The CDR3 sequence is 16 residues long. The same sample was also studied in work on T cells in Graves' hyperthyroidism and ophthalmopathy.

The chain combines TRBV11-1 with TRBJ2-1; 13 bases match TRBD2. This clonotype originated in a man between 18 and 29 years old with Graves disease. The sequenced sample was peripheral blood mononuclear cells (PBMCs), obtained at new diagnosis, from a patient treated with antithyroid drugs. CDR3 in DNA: TGTGCCAGCAGCCATCATCGGACTAGCGGGGGCAATGAGCAGTTCTTC. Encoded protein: CASSHHRTSGGNEQFF.